Each of the 8 T cell receptor beta chains below was sequenced from the same sample in a study of blood T cell repertoires in COVID-19. The table came from immunoSEQ multiplex PCR; TCRdb's copy has only in-frame clones and leaves some out. The table lists roughly 180,000 clones, approximately 81% of them singletons, with approximately 5.6% in the top ten. Specimen: PBMCs or T cells enriched from blood (not recorded which). The receptors originated from a woman aged 40 to 49 with acute COVID-19.

The chain uses TRBV4-1 and TRBJ1-1; maybe TRBD1 (6 bases). Trimming removed 0 bases at V and 6 bases at J, with 17 bases between. Germline V CDR1 and CDR2: MGHRA, YSYEKL. The CDR3 has 16 residues. Here the CDR3 DNA reads TGCGCCAGCAGCCAAGATAAACAGGGAAGAGGCGCTGAAGCTTTCTTT. It yields the protein CASSQDKQGRGAEAFF.

This chain uses TRBV9 with TRBJ2-1, with 9 bases fitting TRBD2. This CDR3 region has 16 residues. Germline trimming cut 7 bases from V and 9 bases from J; bases unmatched to any gene: 17. Germline V CDR1 and CDR2: SGDLS, YYNGEE. The CDR3 DNA reads TGTGCCAGCGGCATAACGGGGACTAGCTCCAGAACTGAGCAGTTCTTC. It specifies CASGITGTSSRTEQFF.

The chain employs TRBV7-8 and TRBJ1-5, with TRBD1 matching over 7 bases. The CDR3 extends over 15 amino acids. With 5 bases clipped from V and 8 bases from J, the junction kept 12 bases outside the gene matches. The V gene's germline CDR1 is SGHVS and CDR2 FQNEAQ. In nucleotides, the CDR3 is TGTGCCAGCAGCCCCCGACAGGGCACTATGAAGCCCCAGCATTTT. This sequence encodes CASSPRQGTMKPQHF.

This clone was detected a few times. The chain uses TRBV5-4 and TRBJ2-1, with a possible D match to TRBD2 (6 bases). Germline CDR1 SGHNT, CDR2 YYREEE (reference sequence). The CDR3 has 13 amino acids. V dropped 1 base and J dropped 9 bases, with 11 bases sitting between them. In nucleotides, the CDR3 is TGTGCCAGCAGCTTGTGGGGAGGTACTGAGCAGTTCTTC. Its protein is CASSLWGGTEQFF.

A few counts support this clone. The chain joins TRBV12-3 or TRBV12-4 to TRBJ1-2, with no clear D. V was trimmed by 6 bases and J by 3 bases, leaving 8 bases between them. The CDR3 has 12 amino acids. CDR3 coding DNA: TGTGCCAGCAGACCCTTAGACTATGGCTACACCTTC. Protein sequence: CASRPLDYGYTF.

This chain links TRBV27 with TRBJ2-5; TRBD1 matches 10 bases. The CDR3 sequence is 16 residues long. Germline CDR1 is MNHEY and CDR2 is SMNVEV (reference sequence). Trimming cost V 5 bases and J 2 bases; bases outside gene matches: 8. CDR3: CASSPIGTGVQETQYF. CDR3 sequence (DNA): TGTGCCAGCAGTCCAATCGGGACAGGGGTGCAAGAGACCCAGTACTTC.

In this sample, this clone turned up a few times. J is TRBJ1-6 and V is TRBV30, with D possibly matching TRBD1 (5 bases). Looked up from germline, CDR1 is GTSNPN and CDR2 is SVGIG (reference sequence). The CDR3 sequence is 13 residues long. The V and J ends lost 1 base and 5 bases respectively, with 6 bases between them. CDR3 loop: CAWSDRNNSPLHF. CDR3 DNA sequence: TGTGCCTGGAGTGACAGGAATAATTCACCCCTCCACTTT.

This chain uses TRBV24-1 with TRBJ1-3, with 9 bases aligning to TRBD1. Germline V lookup: CDR1 KGHDR, CDR2 SFDVKD. This CDR3 comprises 16 residues. Trimming cost V 3 bases and J 2 bases; bases outside gene matches: 4. Here the CDR3 DNA reads TGTGCCACCAGTGATGCGTGGACAGGGGCTGGAAACACCATATATTTT. Protein sequence: CATSDAWTGAGNTIYF.